This T cell receptor (beta chain) was sequenced in a study of blood T cells in healthy people across ages. A second PCR of 7 to 11 cycles used a sample-barcoded 5' primer and a J-beta primer mix. TCRdb used MiXCR to reprocess the 5' RACE reads, holding one entry per CDR3 protein. This table holds roughly 800,000 distinct CDR3 sequences, 20% to 25% found once. This CDR3 has 14 residues. Germline loops: CDR1 DFQATT, CDR2 SNEGSKA (reference sequence). J gave up 1 base and V 3 bases, and 6 bases lay outside the gene matches. The same data also went into a second study, on T cells of mothers and their children.

Sequencing used blood. V gene TRBV20-1 combines with J gene TRBJ2-7; 7 nucleotides match TRBD2. This TCR was recovered from a boy aged 5-17 years in good health. The CDR3 DNA reads as TGCAGTGCTAGTTTGGGGGGGGATTCCTACGAGCAGTACTTC. Translation: CSASLGGDSYEQYF.